This passage covers 15 T cell receptor beta chains from one sample sequenced in a study of a mutant IDH1 vaccine in newly diagnosed glioma. Method: immunoSEQ multiplex PCR; TCRdb's copy keeps in-frame clones and lacks some. The sample contains roughly 99,000 clones, about 90% of which appear only once. The sample's time point: baseline, week 1 (first vaccination visit). The treatment here: pre-vaccination baseline after standard-of-care therapy. Sequencing was performed on PBMCs, taken from a glioma patient treated with radiotherapy, temozolomide or both. The receptors shown here come from a woman in her forties or fifties with glioma.

The rearrangement uses TRBV5-1 and TRBJ2-1, with TRBD2 as a possible D gene (6 bases). Germline CDR1 SGHRS, CDR2 YFSETQ. The V gene lost 2 bases and the J gene lost 3 bases, with 15 bases spanning the gap. This CDR3 spans 16 amino acids. CDR3: CASSFSSVGGYNEQFF. DNA of the CDR3: TGCGCCAGCAGCTTTAGTAGTGTGGGGGGCTACAATGAGCAGTTCTTC.

The chain carries TRBV9 and TRBJ2-7, with D possibly being TRBD2 (6 bases). Deletions cut 3 bases from V and 2 bases from J, with 12 bases between. CDR3 length: 14 amino acids. CDR1 SGDLS and CDR2 YYNGEE come from the germline V gene. The CDR3 bases are TGTGCCAGCAGCGCGGGGGACTTACCCTACGAGCAGTACTTC. This sequence encodes CASSAGDLPYEQYF.

This clone was counted between two and nine times. The chain uses TRBV5-5 and TRBJ2-1; TRBD2 matches at 7 bases. This CDR3 comprises 16 residues. In germline, CDR1 is SGHKS, CDR2 YYEKEE (reference sequence). V lost 0 bases to trimming and J lost 8 bases; unmatched junction nucleotides: 11. CDR3 residues: CASSLVLEGGLDEQFF. CDR3 in DNA: TGTGCCAGCAGCTTGGTCTTAGAGGGAGGGTTAGATGAGCAGTTCTTC.

The chain has TRBV7-3 and TRBJ2-7; 8 positions agree with TRBD1. CDR1 is SGHTA, CDR2 FQGTGA, per germline. This CDR3 comprises 14 residues. Trimming at V came to 3 bases and at J to 3 bases, leaving 4 bases not matched to a gene. CDR3 nucleotide sequence: TGTGCCAGCAGCTTCGGACAGGGAAACTACGAGCAGTACTTC. Translation gives CASSFGQGNYEQYF.

A few counts support this clone. The chain has TRBV5-4 and TRBJ2-2; D may match TRBD1 or TRBD2 (5 bases each). With 3 bases removed from V and 4 bases from J, the gap between germline ends came to 16 bases. Germline CDR1 SGHNT, CDR2 YYREEE (reference sequence). This CDR3 region has 16 residues. CDR3 nucleotide sequence: TGTGCCAGCAGCTCCGGGACCACGAGATCCACCGGGGAGCTGTTTTTT. Protein product: CASSSGTTRSTGELFF.

This chain links TRBV5-1 with TRBJ2-2; D is possibly TRBD2 (5 bases). The germline V gene encodes CDR1 SGHRS and CDR2 YFSETQ. The CDR3 has 14 amino acids. Trimming took off 5 bases at V and 2 bases at J, with 10 bases between the two ends. In DNA, the CDR3 is TGCGCCAGCAGGCCCGGACTTAACACCGGGGAGCTGTTTTTT. Amino acids: CASRPGLNTGELFF.

The chain carries TRBV7-8 and TRBJ1-3; D remains unclear. CDR1 and CDR2 from the germline V gene are SGHVS and FQNEAQ. The CDR3 totals 16 residues. Trimming pared 4 bases from V and 0 bases from J, leaving 13 bases between. CDR3 loop: CASSSQGSLSGNTIYF. CDR3 nucleotide sequence: TGTGCCAGCAGCTCCCAAGGTTCACTCTCTGGAAACACCATATATTTT. The full variable domain, rest sourced from reference TRBV7-8 and TRBJ1-3, is GAGVSQSPRYKVAKRGQDVALRCDPISGHVSLFWYQQALGQGPEFLTYFQNEAQLDKSGLPSDRFFAERPEGSVSTLKIQRTQQEDSAVYLCASSSQGSLSGNTIYFGEGSWLTVV.

This rearrangement joins TRBV6-1 to TRBJ1-1; D ambiguous. CDR1 MNHNS and CDR2 SASEGT come from the germline V gene. The CDR3 loop spans 14 amino acids. Trimming removed 0 bases from V and 2 bases from J, with 7 bases in between. CDR3 amino acids: CASSEAWGNTEAFF. In nucleotides, the CDR3 is TGTGCCAGCAGTGAAGCGTGGGGAAACACTGAAGCTTTCTTT.

The chain couples TRBV5-1 to TRBJ2-3; 9 bases align to TRBD2. V dropped 2 bases and J dropped 5; count of bases not matched to a gene: 6. The CDR3 spans 15 residues. The germline V gene has CDR1 SGHRS and CDR2 YFSETQ. The CDR3 loop reads CASSLGAGGVDTQYF. CDR3 bases: TGCGCCAGCAGCTTAGGAGCGGGAGGAGTAGATACGCAGTATTTT.

The chain uses TRBV4-1 and TRBJ2-3; possible D gene TRBD2, 5 bases. Trimming left V 1 base short and J 4 bases short, with 12 bases between. Germline CDR1 is MGHRA and CDR2 is YSYEKL. This CDR3 contains 15 residues. The CDR3 DNA reads as TGCGCCAGCAGCCAAGGAGGGATCGTCGCAGATACGCAGTATTTT. Translation: CASSQGGIVADTQYF.

The CDR3 protein is CASSSSGTGSDTQYF. CDR3 in DNA: TGCGCCAGCAGCTCTTCCGGGACAGGGTCAGATACGCAGTATTTT. This rearrangement joins TRBV5-1 to TRBJ2-3; 9 bases are a match to TRBD1. The CDR3 has 15 residues. Germline CDR1 SGHRS, CDR2 YFSETQ. V trimming: 3 bases; J trimming: 4 bases; junction bases outside the gene matches: 6.

This clone is a singleton in its sample. The chain has TRBV28 and TRBJ1-1; D is uncertain. The CDR3 is 14 amino acids. The germline V gene has CDR1 MDHEN and CDR2 SYDVKM. V lost 6 bases and J lost 2, with 13 bases in between. Written as DNA, the CDR3 is TGTGCCAGCAGCACCGCCCGGGCAAACACTGAAGCTTTCTTT. It encodes CASSTARANTEAFF.

The CDR3, as DNA: TGCGCCAGCAGCCAAGAAGACAGGAATCAGCCCCAGCATTTT. It codes for CASSQEDRNQPQHF. The chain joins TRBV4-1 to TRBJ1-5; D perhaps matches TRBD1 (6 bases). Germline assignment: CDR1 MGHRA and CDR2 YSYEKL. The CDR3 has 14 residues. With 0 bases removed from V and 4 bases from J, the gap between germline ends came to 7 bases.

This sequence joins TRBV5-1 and TRBJ2-3; TRBD2 matches 10 bases. The CDR3 spans 14 residues. Germline V gene sequence: CDR1 SGHRS, CDR2 YFSETQ. The V segment lost 8 bases and the J segment 0 bases; nucleotides outside the gene matches: 3. The CDR3 sequence is CASMGLASTDTQYF. CDR3 in DNA: TGCGCCAGTATGGGACTAGCGAGCACAGATACGCAGTATTTT.

This clone came up a few times. The rearrangement joins TRBV9 to TRBJ1-2; D gene unclear. The CDR3 sequence is 14 residues long. Germline V gene lookup returns CDR1 SGDLS and CDR2 YYNGEE. V was pared by 0 bases and J by 2 bases, with 8 bases between. As DNA, the CDR3 is TGTGCCAGCAGCGTAGACCAGGACAACTATGGCTACACCTTC. Translating gives CASSVDQDNYGYTF.